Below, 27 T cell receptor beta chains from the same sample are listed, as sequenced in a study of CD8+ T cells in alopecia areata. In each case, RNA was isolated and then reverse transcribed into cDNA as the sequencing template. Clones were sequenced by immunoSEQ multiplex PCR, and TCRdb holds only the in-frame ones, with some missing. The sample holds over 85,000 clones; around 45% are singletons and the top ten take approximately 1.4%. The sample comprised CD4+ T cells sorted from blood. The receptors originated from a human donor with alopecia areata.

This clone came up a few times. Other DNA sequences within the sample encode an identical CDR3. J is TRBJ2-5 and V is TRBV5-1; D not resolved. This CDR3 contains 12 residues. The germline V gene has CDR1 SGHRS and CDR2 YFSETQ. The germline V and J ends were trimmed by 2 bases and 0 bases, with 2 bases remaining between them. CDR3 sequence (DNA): TGCGCCAGCAGCTTAAACCAAGAGACCCAGTACTTC. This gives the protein CASSLNQETQYF.

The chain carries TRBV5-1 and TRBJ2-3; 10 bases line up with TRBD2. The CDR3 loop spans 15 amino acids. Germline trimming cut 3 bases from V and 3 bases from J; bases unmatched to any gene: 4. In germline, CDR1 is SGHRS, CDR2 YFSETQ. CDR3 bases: TGCGCCAGCAGCTACCAGGGACTAGCGACAGATACGCAGTATTTT. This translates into CASSYQGLATDTQYF.

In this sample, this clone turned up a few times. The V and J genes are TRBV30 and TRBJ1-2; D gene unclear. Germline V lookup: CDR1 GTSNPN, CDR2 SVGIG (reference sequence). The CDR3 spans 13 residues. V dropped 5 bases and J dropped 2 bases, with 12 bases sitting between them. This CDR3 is CAWHPGPNYGYTF. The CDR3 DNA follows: TGTGCCTGGCACCCGGGTCCAAACTATGGCTACACCTTC. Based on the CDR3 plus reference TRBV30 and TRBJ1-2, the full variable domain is SQTIHQWPATLVQPVGSPLSLECTVEGTSNPNLYWYRQAAGRGLQLLFYSVGIGQISSEVPQNLSASRPQDRQFILSSKKLLLSDSGFYLCAWHPGPNYGYTFGSGTRLTVV.

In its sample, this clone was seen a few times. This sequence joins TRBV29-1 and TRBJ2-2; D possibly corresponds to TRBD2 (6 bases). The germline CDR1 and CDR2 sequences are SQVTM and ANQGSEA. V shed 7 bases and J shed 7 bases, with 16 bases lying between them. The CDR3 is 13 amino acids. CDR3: CSAGLTGGGELFF. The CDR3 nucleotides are TGCAGCGCCGGACTAACAGGTGGCGGGGAGCTGTTTTTT.

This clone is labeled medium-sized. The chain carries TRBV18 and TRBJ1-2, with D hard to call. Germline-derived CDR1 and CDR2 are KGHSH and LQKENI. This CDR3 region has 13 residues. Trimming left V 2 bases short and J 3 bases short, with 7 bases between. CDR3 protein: CASSPSADYGYTF. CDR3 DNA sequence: TGTGCCAGCTCACCATCGGCAGACTATGGCTACACCTTC.

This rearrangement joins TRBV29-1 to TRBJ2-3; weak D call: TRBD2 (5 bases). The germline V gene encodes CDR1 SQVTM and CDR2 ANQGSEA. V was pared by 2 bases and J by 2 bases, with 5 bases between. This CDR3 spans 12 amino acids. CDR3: CSVERDTDTQYF. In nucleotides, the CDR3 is TGCAGCGTTGAACGGGACACAGATACGCAGTATTTT.

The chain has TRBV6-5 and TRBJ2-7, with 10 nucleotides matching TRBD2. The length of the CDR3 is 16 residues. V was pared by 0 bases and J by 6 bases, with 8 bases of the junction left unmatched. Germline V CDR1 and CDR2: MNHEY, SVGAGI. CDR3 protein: CASSYSFSGGLGEQYF. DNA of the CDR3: TGTGCCAGCAGTTACTCTTTTAGCGGGGGGCTAGGCGAGCAGTACTTC.

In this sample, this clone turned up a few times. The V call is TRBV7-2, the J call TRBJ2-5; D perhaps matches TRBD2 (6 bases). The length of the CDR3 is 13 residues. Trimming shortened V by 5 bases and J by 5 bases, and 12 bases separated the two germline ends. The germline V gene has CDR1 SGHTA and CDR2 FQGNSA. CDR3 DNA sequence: TGTGCCAGCAGCGAACAGCGGGTTGAGACCCAGTACTTC. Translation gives CASSEQRVETQYF.

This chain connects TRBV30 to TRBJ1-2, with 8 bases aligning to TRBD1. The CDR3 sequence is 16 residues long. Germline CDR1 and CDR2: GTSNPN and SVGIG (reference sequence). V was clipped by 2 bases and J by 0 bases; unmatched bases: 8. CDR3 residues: CAWSPADRATNYGYTF. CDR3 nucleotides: TGTGCCTGGAGTCCTGCGGACAGGGCAACTAACTATGGCTACACCTTC. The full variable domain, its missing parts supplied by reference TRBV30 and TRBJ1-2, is SQTIHQWPATLVQPVGSPLSLECTVEGTSNPNLYWYRQAAGRGLQLLFYSVGIGQISSEVPQNLSASRPQDRQFILSSKKLLLSDSGFYLCAWSPADRATNYGYTFGSGTRLTVV.

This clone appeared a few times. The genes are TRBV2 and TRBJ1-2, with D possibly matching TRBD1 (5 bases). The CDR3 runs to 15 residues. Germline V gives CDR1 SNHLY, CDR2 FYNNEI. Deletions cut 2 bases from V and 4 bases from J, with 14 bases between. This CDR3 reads CASSELRQGGYGYTF. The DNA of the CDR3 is TGTGCCAGCAGTGAATTAAGGCAGGGCGGCTATGGCTACACCTTC. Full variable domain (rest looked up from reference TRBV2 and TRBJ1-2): EPEVTQTPSHQVTQMGQEVILRCVPISNHLYFYWYRQILGQKVEFLVSFYNNEISEKSEIFDDQFSVERPDGSNFTLKIRSTKLEDSAMYFCASSELRQGGYGYTFGSGTRLTVV.

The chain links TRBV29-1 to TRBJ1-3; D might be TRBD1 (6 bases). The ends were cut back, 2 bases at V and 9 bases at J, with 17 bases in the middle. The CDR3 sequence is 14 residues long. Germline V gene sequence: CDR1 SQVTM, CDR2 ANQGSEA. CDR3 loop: CSVETLGQPGTIYF. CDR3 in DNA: TGCAGCGTTGAAACCCTCGGACAGCCGGGCACCATATATTTT.

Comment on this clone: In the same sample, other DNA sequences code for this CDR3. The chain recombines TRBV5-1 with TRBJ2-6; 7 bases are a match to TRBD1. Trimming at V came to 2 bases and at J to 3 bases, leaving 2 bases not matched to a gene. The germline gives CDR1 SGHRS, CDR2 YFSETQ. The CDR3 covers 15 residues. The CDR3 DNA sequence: TGCGCCAGCAGCTTAGGGGGCAGTGGGGCCAACGTCCTGACTTTC. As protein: CASSLGGSGANVLTF.

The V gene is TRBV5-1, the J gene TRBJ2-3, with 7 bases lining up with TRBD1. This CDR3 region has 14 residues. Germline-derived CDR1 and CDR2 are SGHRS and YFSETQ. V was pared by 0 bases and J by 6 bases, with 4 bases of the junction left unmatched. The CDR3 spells CASSLDRGRDTQYF. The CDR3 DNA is TGCGCCAGCAGCTTGGACAGGGGCAGGGATACGCAGTATTTT.

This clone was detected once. The CDR3 nucleotides are TGTGCCAGCAGTGGGTCCCCGTACACTGAAGCTTTCTTT. It specifies CASSGSPYTEAFF. The J gene is TRBJ1-1, the V gene TRBV2, with D hard to call. This CDR3 spans 13 amino acids. V was clipped by 4 bases and J by 3 bases, with 9 bases between them. The germline V gene has CDR1 SNHLY and CDR2 FYNNEI.

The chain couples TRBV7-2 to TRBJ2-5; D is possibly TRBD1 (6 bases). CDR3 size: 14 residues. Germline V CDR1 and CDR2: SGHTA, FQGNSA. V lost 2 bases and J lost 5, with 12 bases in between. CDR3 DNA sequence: TGTGCCAGCAGCTTAATCTCCAGGGGTGAGACCCAGTACTTC. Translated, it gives CASSLISRGETQYF.

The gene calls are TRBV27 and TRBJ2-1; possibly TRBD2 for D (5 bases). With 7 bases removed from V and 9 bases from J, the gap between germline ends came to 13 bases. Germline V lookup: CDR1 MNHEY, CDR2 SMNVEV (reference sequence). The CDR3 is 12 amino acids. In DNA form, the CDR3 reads TGTGCCAGCAACCGAGGGATTTGTGAGCAGTTCTTC. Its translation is CASNRGICEQFF.

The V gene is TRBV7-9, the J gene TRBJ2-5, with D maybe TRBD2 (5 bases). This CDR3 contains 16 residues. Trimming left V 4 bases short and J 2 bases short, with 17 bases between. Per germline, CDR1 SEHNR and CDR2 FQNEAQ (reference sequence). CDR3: CASSSTRDKRQETQYF. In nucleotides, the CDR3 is TGTGCCAGCAGCTCCACTAGAGATAAAAGGCAAGAGACCCAGTACTTC.

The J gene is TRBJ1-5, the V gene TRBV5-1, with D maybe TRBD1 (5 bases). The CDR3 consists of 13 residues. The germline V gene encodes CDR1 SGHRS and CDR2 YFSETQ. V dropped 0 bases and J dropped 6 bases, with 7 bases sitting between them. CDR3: CASSLDGGQPQHF. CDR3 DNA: TGCGCCAGCAGCTTGGATGGGGGTCAGCCCCAGCATTTT. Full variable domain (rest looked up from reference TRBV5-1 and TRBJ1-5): KAGVTQTPRYLIKTRGQQVTLSCSPISGHRSVSWYQQTPGQGLQFLFEYFSETQRNKGNFPGRFSGRQFSNSRSEMNVSTLELGDSALYLCASSLDGGQPQHFGDGTRLSIL.

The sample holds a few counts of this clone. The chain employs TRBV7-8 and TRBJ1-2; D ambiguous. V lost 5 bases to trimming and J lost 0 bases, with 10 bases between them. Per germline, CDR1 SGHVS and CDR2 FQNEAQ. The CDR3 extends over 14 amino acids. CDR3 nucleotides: TGTGCCAGCAGCGAGGCAGAAACTAACTATGGCTACACCTTC. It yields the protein CASSEAETNYGYTF.

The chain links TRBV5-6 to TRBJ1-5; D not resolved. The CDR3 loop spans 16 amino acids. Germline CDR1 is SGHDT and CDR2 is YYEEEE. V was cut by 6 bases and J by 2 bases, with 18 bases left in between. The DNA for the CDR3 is TGTGCCAGCACTTTCCGGGGTCCTTGGGGCAATCAGCCCCAGCATTTT. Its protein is CASTFRGPWGNQPQHF. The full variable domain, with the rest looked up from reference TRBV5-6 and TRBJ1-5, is DAGVTQSPTHLIKTRGQQVTLRCSPKSGHDTVSWYQQALGQGPQFIFQYYEEEERQRGNFPDRFSGHQFPNYSSELNVNALLLGDSALYLCASTFRGPWGNQPQHFGDGTRLSIL.

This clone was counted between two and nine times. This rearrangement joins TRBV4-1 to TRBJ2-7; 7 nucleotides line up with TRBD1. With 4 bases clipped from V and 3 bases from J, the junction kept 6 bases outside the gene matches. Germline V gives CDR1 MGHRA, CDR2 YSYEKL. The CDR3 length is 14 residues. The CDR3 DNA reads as TGCGCCAGCAGCCGGCAACAGGGGAGCTACGAGCAGTACTTC. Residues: CASSRQQGSYEQYF.

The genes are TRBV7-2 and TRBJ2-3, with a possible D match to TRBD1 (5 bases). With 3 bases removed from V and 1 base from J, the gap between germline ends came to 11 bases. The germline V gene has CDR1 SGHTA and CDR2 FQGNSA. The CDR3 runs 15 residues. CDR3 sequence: CASSFYGHRTDTQYF. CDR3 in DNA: TGTGCCAGCAGCTTTTACGGACACCGCACAGATACGCAGTATTTT.

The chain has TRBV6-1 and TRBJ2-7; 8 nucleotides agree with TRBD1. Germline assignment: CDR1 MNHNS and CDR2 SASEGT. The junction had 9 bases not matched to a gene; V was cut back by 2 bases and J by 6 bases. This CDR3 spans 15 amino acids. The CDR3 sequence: CASSERGRGLFEQYF. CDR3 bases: TGTGCCAGCAGTGAAAGGGGCAGGGGGCTGTTCGAGCAGTACTTC.

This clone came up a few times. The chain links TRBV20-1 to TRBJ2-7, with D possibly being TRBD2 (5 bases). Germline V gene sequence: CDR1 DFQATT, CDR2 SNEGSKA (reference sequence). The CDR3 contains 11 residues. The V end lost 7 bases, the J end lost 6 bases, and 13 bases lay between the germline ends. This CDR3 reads CSVIRGPEQYF. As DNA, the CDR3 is TGCAGTGTCATAAGAGGGCCCGAGCAGTACTTC.

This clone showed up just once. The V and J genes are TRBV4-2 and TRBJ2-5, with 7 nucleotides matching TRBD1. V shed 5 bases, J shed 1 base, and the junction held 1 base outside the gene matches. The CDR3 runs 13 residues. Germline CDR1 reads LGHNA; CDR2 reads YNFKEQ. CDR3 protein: CASSRDSQETQYF. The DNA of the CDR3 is TGTGCCAGCAGCAGGGACAGCCAAGAGACCCAGTACTTC.

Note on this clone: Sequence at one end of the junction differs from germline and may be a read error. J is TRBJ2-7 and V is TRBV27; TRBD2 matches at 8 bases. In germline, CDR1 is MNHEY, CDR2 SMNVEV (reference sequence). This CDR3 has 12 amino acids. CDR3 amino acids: CASSPRTGGWDF. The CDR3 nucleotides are TGTGCCAGCAGCCCGCGTACGGGAGGGTGGGATTTC.

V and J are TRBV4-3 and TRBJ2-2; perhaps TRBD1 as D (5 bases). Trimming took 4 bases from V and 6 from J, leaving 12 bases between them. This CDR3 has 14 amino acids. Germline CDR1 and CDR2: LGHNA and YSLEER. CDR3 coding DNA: TGCGCCAGCAGCCCCAGGGTTTTCGCCGGGGAGCTGTTTTTT. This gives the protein CASSPRVFAGELFF.